One and the same sample provided the 2 T cell receptor beta chains below, sequenced in a study of blood T cell repertoires in COVID-19. Profiled with immunoSEQ multiplex PCR; TCRdb holds only in-frame clones, not every one. Among under 200,000 clones listed, over 80% were seen once. Source material: peripheral blood. The source of these receptors is a woman in her sixties with acute or convalescent COVID-19.

As DNA, the CDR3 is TGTGCCAGCAGCCAGACTAGCGTTGAAATAAACACCGGGGAGCTGTTTTTT. It specifies CASSQTSVEINTGELFF. J is TRBJ2-2 and V is TRBV4-2, with 8 bases matching TRBD2. The ends lost 3 bases at V and 2 bases at J; junction bases unmatched: 8. The CDR3 totals 17 residues. CDR1 LGHNA and CDR2 YNFKEQ come from the germline V gene.

The chain links TRBV7-2 to TRBJ2-1; D remains ambiguous. The CDR3 consists of 13 residues. V lost 1 base and J 9 bases, leaving 10 bases between the germline ends. The germline CDR1 and CDR2 sequences are SGHTA and FQGNSA. In DNA, the CDR3 is TGTGCCAGCAGCTTAGTGCTAGTCAGTGAGCAGTTCTTC. Translating it yields CASSLVLVSEQFF.